This entry is about one TCR beta chain. The data derive from a study of T cells expressing NK-cell markers. The CDR3 spans 15 residues. Looked up from germline, CDR1 is SGDLS and CDR2 is YYNGEE. TCRdb re-called the 5' RACE reads; one entry per CDR3 protein, DNA not given. The sample holds approximately 150,000 distinct CDR3 sequences. The receptor was isolated from a woman aged 18 to 75 in good health. The rearrangement links TRBV9 to TRBJ1-2; TCRdb reports TRBD1, a call that lacks DNA to check it against. Input material: blood T cells: a sorted CD56 or NKG2C T cell subset, CD4+ or CD8+ T cells, or bulk PBMC T cells (not recorded which). CDR3 protein: CASSPGTDANYGYTF.